The TCR beta chain under discussion was sequenced for a study of pediatric ulcerative colitis. Data came from immunoSEQ multiplex PCR; TCRdb stores just in-frame clones and leaves some out. The data show approximately 38,000 clones, about 81% seen once. Regarding this clone: The antigen remains unidentified.

The V segment lost 6 bases and the J segment 0 bases; nucleotides outside the gene matches: 10. The CDR3 spans 16 residues. Germline V gene lookup returns CDR1 MDHEN and CDR2 SYDVKM. During colonoscopy, one to two rectal pinch biopsies were collected. Overall study findings and caveats: Rectal pinch biopsies may include blood-derived T cells. Ulcerative colitis patients shared more blood-rectal clones than controls.

Sequencing input: gut tissue. The chain links TRBV28 to TRBJ1-2; 7 positions match TRBD1. This TCR was recovered from a boy aged 5-17 years with severe ulcerative colitis. In DNA, the CDR3 is TGTGCCAGCAGCCCTCGGACAGGTGGGGCTAACTATGGCTACACCTTC. Its translation: CASSPRTGGANYGYTF.